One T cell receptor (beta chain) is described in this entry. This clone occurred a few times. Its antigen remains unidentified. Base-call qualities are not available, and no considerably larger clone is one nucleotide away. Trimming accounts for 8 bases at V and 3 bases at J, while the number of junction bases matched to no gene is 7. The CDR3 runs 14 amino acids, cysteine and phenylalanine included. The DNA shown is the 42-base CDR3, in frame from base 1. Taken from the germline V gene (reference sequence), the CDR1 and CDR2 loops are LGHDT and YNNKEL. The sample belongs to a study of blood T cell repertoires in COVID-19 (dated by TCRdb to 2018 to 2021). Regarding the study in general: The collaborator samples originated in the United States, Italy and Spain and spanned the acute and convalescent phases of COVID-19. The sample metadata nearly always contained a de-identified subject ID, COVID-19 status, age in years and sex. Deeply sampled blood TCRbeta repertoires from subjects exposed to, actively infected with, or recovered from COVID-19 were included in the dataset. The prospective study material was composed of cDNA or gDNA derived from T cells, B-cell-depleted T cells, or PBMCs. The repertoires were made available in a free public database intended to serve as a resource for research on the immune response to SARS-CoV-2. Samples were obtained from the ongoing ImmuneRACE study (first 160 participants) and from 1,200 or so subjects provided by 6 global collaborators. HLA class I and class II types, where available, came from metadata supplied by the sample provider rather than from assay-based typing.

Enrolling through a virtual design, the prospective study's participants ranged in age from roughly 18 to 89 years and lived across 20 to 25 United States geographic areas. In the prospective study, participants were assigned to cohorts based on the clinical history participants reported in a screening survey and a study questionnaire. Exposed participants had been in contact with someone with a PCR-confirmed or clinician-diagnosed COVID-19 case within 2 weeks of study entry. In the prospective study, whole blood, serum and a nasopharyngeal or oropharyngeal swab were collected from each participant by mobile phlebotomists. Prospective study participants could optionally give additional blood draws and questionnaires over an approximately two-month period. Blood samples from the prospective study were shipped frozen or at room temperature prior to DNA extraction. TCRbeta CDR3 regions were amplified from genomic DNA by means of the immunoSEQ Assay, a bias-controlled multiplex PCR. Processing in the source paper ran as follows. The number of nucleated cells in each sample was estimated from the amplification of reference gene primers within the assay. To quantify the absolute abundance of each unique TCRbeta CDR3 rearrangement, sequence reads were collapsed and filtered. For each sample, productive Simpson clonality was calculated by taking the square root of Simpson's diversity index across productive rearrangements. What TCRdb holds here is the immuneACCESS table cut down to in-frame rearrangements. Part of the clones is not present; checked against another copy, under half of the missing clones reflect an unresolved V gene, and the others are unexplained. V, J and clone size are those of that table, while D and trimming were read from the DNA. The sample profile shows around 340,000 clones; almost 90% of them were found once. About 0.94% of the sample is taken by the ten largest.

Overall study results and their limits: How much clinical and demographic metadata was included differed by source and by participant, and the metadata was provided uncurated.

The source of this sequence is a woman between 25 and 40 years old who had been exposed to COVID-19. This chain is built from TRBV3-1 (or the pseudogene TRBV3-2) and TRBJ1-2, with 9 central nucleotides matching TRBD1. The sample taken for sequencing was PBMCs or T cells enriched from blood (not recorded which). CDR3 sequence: CASGQQGADYGYTF. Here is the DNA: TGTGCCAGCGGACAACAGGGGGCGGACTATGGCTACACCTTC.